This T cell receptor (beta chain) emerged from a study of CD8+CD57+ T cells in acquired aplastic anemia (dated by TCRdb to 2016 to 2019). The study in broad terms: Extracted DNA from sorted CD4+ and CD8+ cells averaged approximately 3 ug, ranging from roughly 0.17 to 30 ug. For healthy donor samples, the average read count was around 9.9 million for CD4+ cells and roughly 12 million for CD8+ cells. What the study reported, not specific to this receptor: Around 27 CD8+ CDR3 sequences were shared between patients and controls but appeared highly expressed in patients and within their immunodominant clones. Between patients and healthy controls, no significant difference in CD8+ Simpson's diversity was found (P=0.060).

Cut back by 2 bases and 6 bases, the V and J ends lie 11 bases apart. CDR1 GTSNPN and CDR2 SVGIG were looked up in the germline V gene (reference sequence). The CDR3 numbers 13 residues from cysteine through phenylalanine. Here the CDR3 DNA is all that survives: 39 bases in frame from base 1. The study deep-sequenced TCR repertoires of sorted CD4+ and CD8+ blood T cells from severe aplastic anemia patients and healthy subjects. Ficoll-Paque density gradient centrifugation was used to isolate peripheral blood mononuclear cells. Before DNA was extracted, CD4+ and CD8+ T cells were sorted using either FACS or magnetic beads. Genomic DNA served as template for TCR beta VDJ combination and CDR3 sequence profiling. TCR repertoire sequencing was run on an Illumina HiSeq 2000. Under the source paper's analysis protocol: TRBV/TRBJ rearrangement plots, CDR3 size and DJ length profiles, and Simpson's diversity index were used to assess repertoires. The most abundant DNA sequence in the deep sequencing data was defined as the immunodominant clone. CDR3 amino acid sequences were screened for sharing across subjects and were compared with published repertoires and the VDJdb database. TCRdb reprocessing: public reads trimmed at Q25 with fastp, clones called with MiXCR, in-frame beta chains kept. Entries are consolidated by CDR3 protein sequence, retaining the most common genes and DNA. The V and J calls were not made by the authors but by TCRdb's processing. This sample gives a few hundred thousand distinct CDR3 sequences in total; about 70% of them show up just once. 4% of the sample comes from the top ten.

This clonotype was found many times. Its antigen has not been determined. Base qualities are missing; no much larger clone stands one base away. The chain joins TRBV30 to TRBJ1-5; TRBD1 is possibly the D segment (6 matching bases). Sequencing was done on a sample of sorted CD4+, CD8+, or CD8+CD57+ T cells (not recorded which) from PBMCs. The TCR comes from a human donor in good health, serving as a control. The CDR3 reads as follows: CAWSSQGIQPQHF. At the DNA level, the sequence is TGTGCCTGGAGTAGTCAGGGGATTCAGCCCCAGCATTTT.